Shown below are 3 T cell receptor beta chains from a single sample sequenced in a study of blood T cell repertoires in COVID-19. Assay used: immunoSEQ multiplex PCR; TCRdb lists only in-frame clones, some missing. The sample shows around 300,000 clones, approximately 82% of them seen only once. Material: peripheral blood. The receptors come from a man aged 25 to 45 with active or convalescent COVID-19.

The rearrangement joins TRBV7-2 to TRBJ1-1; a weak D match, TRBD1 (5 bases). V was shortened by 6 bases and J by 3 bases, with 14 bases between the two germline ends. This CDR3 region has 14 residues. CDR1 and CDR2 (germline): SGHTA, FQGNSA. This chain's CDR3 is CASRFIGGDTEAFF. The DNA of the CDR3 is TGTGCCAGCAGATTTATAGGAGGGGACACTGAAGCTTTCTTT.

This clone was detected only a few times. V gene TRBV5-6 combines with J gene TRBJ1-6, with D tentatively TRBD1 (5 bases). Trimming took off 1 base at V and 10 bases at J, with 15 bases between the two ends. From germline, CDR1 is SGHDT and CDR2 YYEEEE. CDR3 length equals 15 residues. This CDR3 is CASSLSGRVGSPLHF. The DNA of the CDR3 is TGTGCCAGCAGCTTGTCCGGCAGGGTGGGCTCACCCCTCCACTTT.

The genes are TRBV6-4 and TRBJ1-2; 11 nucleotides match TRBD1. V lost 3 bases and J lost 4; bases outside the gene matches: 13. CDR1 and CDR2 from the germline V gene are MRHNA and SNTAGT. CDR3 length: 18 residues. CDR3: CASSERSVDRGPGYGYTF. CDR3 sequence (DNA): TGTGCCAGCAGTGAACGATCGGTGGACAGGGGGCCTGGCTATGGCTACACCTTC.